The rows below give T cell receptor beta chains drawn from one sample of a study of neurological immune-mediated disorders. MiXCR, run by TCRdb on the 5' RACE reads, gives a single entry per CDR3 protein. The data contain some 79,000 distinct CDR3 sequences, roughly an eighth of them singletons. Sequencing was carried out using PBMCs. These receptors were obtained from a woman in her forties or fifties in good health. Each CDR3 is given with its conserved first and last residue. D genes are given only for firm matches. The size field is filled for only some rows; it gives once, few, many or a size class.

TRBJ1-3,many,.,TRBV6-5,CASSYRVPSSGNTIYF,TGTGCCAGCAGTTACCGCGTCCCTAGCTCTGGAAACACCATATATTTT
TRBJ2-7,many,.,TRBV10-3,CAISHPLGPLSYEQYF,TGTGCCATCAGTCACCCTCTGGGACCGCTCTCCTACGAGCAGTACTTC
TRBJ1-1,.,TRBD1,TRBV14,CASSKYQGARDTEAFF,TGTGCCAGCAGCAAGTATCAGGGGGCGCGAGACACTGAAGCTTTCTTT
TRBJ1-2,many,.,TRBV6-5,CASRRDGTNYGYTF,TGTGCCAGCAGGAGGGACGGAACTAACTATGGCTACACCTTC
TRBJ2-5,many,TRBD2,TRBV29-1,CSGGEQETQYF,TGCAGTGGGGGGGAACAAGAGACCCAGTACTTC
TRBJ2-1,many,.,TRBV5-1,CASSLVGQQYNEQFF,TGCGCCAGCAGCCTGGTGGGCCAGCAATACAATGAGCAGTTCTTC
TRBJ2-3,many,.,TRBV28,CASSLRRAGTDTQYF,TGTGCCAGCAGTTTAAGGCGGGCGGGCACAGATACGCAGTATTTT
TRBJ1-5,many,.,TRBV28,CASSAEVSNQPQHF,TGTGCCAGCAGCGCGGAGGTTAGCAATCAGCCCCAGCATTTT
TRBJ2-3,many,TRBD1,TRBV29-1,CSVDGTGGTDTQYF,TGCAGCGTTGACGGGACAGGGGGCACAGATACGCAGTATTTT
TRBJ1-1,many,.,TRBV7-2,CASSLQIWVNTEAFF,TGTGCCAGCAGCTTACAGATCTGGGTGAACACTGAAGCTTTCTTT
TRBJ2-1,few,.,TRBV3-1,CASSQVGGAYNEQFF,TGTGCCAGCAGCCAAGTAGGGGGGGCATACAATGAGCAGTTCTTC
TRBJ2-5,many,.,TRBV28,CASSRTRTETQYF,TGTGCCAGCAGCCGTACTAGGACGGAGACCCAGTACTTC
TRBJ2-5,many,TRBD1,TRBV10-3,CAISDFGPGQYQETQYF,TGTGCCATCAGTGATTTCGGCCCGGGACAGTACCAAGAGACCCAGTACTTC
TRBJ1-1,many,.,TRBV20-1,CSAKGDKNTEAFF,TGCAGTGCGAAAGGCGATAAGAACACTGAAGCTTTCTTT
TRBJ2-5,many,.,TRBV20-1,CSAESPAQETQYF,TGCAGTGCCGAAAGTCCAGCACAAGAGACCCAGTACTTC
TRBJ1-4,few,.,TRBV7-6,CASSITPTTTNEKLFF,TGTGCCAGCAGCATAACACCAACTACAACTAATGAAAAACTGTTTTTT
TRBJ2-5,many,TRBD2,TRBV20-1,CSAEPGLAGKETQYF,TGCAGTGCTGAACCGGGACTAGCGGGAAAAGAGACCCAGTACTTC
TRBJ2-6,.,TRBD1,TRBV7-3,CASSLVGDRARFGGANVLTF,TGTGCCAGCAGCTTAGTCGGGGACAGGGCCCGTTTTGGTGGGGCCAACGTCCTGACTTTC
TRBJ2-2,many,TRBD1,TRBV25-1,CVSSDDRGSAGELFF,TGTGTCAGCAGCGACGACAGGGGTTCGGCCGGGGAGCTGTTTTTT
TRBJ1-1,many,.,TRBV28,CASKDGGRRAEAFF,TGTGCCAGCAAAGATGGGGGGCGGAGGGCTGAAGCTTTCTTT
TRBJ2-7,.,.,TRBV15,CATSRVVQGKNEQYF,TGTGCCACCAGCAGAGTAGTACAGGGTAAAAACGAGCAGTACTTC
TRBJ1-1,many,.,TRBV12-3/TRBV12-4,CASSPPWGRGMNTEAFF,TGTGCCAGCAGCCCACCATGGGGGAGGGGAATGAACACTGAAGCTTTCTTT
TRBJ1-2,many,.,TRBV15,CATRSGGLGGYTF,TGTGCCACCCGCTCGGGGGGGTTGGGTGGCTACACCTTC
TRBJ1-1,.,.,TRBV29-1,CSVLGQVNTEAFF,TGCAGCGTTTTAGGTCAGGTGAACACTGAAGCTTTCTTT
TRBJ2-1,many,TRBD1,TRBV28,CASSPPVVTGASWQFF,TGTGCCAGCAGCCCGCCGGTGGTGACAGGGGCGAGTTGGCAGTTCTTC